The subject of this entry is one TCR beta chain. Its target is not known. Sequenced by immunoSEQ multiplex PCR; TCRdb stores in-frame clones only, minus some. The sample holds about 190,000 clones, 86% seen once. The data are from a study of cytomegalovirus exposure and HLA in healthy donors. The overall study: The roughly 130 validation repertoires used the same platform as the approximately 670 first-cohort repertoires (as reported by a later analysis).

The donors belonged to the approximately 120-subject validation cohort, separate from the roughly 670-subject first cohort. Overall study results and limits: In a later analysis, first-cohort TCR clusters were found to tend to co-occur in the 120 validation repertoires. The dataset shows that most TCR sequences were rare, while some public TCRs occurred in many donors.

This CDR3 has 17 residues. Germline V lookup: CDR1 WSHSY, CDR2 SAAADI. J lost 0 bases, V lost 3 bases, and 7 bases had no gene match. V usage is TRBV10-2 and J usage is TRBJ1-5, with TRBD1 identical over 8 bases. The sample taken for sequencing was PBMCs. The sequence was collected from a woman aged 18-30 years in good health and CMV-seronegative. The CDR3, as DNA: TGCGCCAGCAGTGATGGACAGGGCATATATAGCAATCAGCCCCAGCATTTT. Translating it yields CASSDGQGIYSNQPQHF.